Each of the 15 T cell receptor beta chains below was sequenced from the same sample in a study of T cells after somatic rescue of genetic block. Assay used: immunoSEQ multiplex PCR; TCRdb lists only in-frame clones, some missing. The table has about 8,000 clones, around 75% seen once. Input material: peripheral blood mononuclear cells (PBMCs). The receptors were sampled from a boy aged 5-17 years.

The chain recombines TRBV14 with TRBJ1-6; D remains unclear. With 1 base removed from V and 7 bases from J, the gap between germline ends came to 5 bases. The CDR3 runs to 13 residues. Germline V CDR1 and CDR2: SGHDN, FVKESK. The CDR3 region is CASSQVGNSPLHF. The CDR3 region has the DNA TGTGCCAGCAGCCAAGTCGGGAATTCACCCCTCCACTTT.

The chain uses TRBV20-1 and TRBJ2-7; 7 nucleotides line up with TRBD1. Per germline, CDR1 DFQATT and CDR2 SNEGSKA (reference sequence). The CDR3 has 11 amino acids. The trim removed 4 bases at V and 5 bases at J, leaving 2 bases unmatched. CDR3 region: CSATTGDEQYF. The CDR3 DNA reads TGCAGTGCTACCACAGGGGACGAGCAGTACTTC.

J is TRBJ2-2 and V is TRBV11-3, with D unresolved. Trimming stripped 5 bases from V and 8 bases from J, with 6 bases between. CDR1 SGHNT and CDR2 YENEEA come from the germline V gene. The CDR3 is 11 amino acids. The chain's CDR3 is CASSPRGELFF. The CDR3 nucleotides are TGTGCCAGCAGCCCGAGAGGGGAGCTGTTTTTT.

The genes are TRBV4-2 and TRBJ1-4, with D perhaps matching TRBD1 (5 bases). This CDR3 has 16 residues. Trimming took 0 bases from V and 8 from J, leaving 16 bases between them. Germline V lookup: CDR1 LGHNA, CDR2 YNFKEQ. In nucleotides, the CDR3 is TGTGCCAGCAGCCAAGATGTCGGCAGGGCGGACGAAAAACTGTTTTTT. Amino acid sequence: CASSQDVGRADEKLFF.

The sample holds one count of this clone. The chain uses TRBV7-2 and TRBJ2-1; TRBD2 agrees at 8 bases. The CDR3 consists of 16 residues. The ends lost 6 bases at V and 3 bases at J; junction bases unmatched: 10. Looked up from germline, CDR1 is SGHTA and CDR2 is FQGNSA. The chain's CDR3 is CASSKPTGLDYNEQFF. CDR3 bases: TGTGCCAGCAGTAAACCTACGGGACTAGACTACAATGAGCAGTTCTTC.

This clone was seen a single time. The chain employs TRBV11-3 and TRBJ2-3; D gene unclear. V shed 5 bases and J shed 1 base, with 16 bases lying between them. Germline V CDR1 and CDR2: SGHNT, YENEEA. This CDR3 comprises 16 residues. CDR3 in DNA: TGTGCCAGCAGCCCGGACGCACTACGGGGCACAGATACGCAGTATTTT. It is translated as CASSPDALRGTDTQYF.

The chain employs TRBV6-5 and TRBJ1-1, with D uncertain. From germline, CDR1 is MNHEY and CDR2 SVGAGI. V lost 5 bases to trimming and J lost 0 bases, with 13 bases between them. The CDR3 sequence is 15 residues long. In DNA, the CDR3 is TGTGCCAGCAGTCGGACGGTGGGGATGAACACTGAAGCTTTCTTT. It specifies CASSRTVGMNTEAFF.

CDR3 sequence: CASSLDRGYNSPLHF. CDR3 nucleotides: TGTGCCAGCAGCCTGGACAGGGGCTATAATTCACCCCTCCACTTT. The chain uses TRBV28 and TRBJ1-6; 9 positions agree with TRBD1. With V trimmed by 6 bases and J by 3 bases, 3 bases remained unmatched. Germline lookup yields CDR1 MDHEN and CDR2 SYDVKM. The CDR3 loop spans 15 amino acids.

The genes are TRBV4-2 and TRBJ2-7; 7 bases are shared with TRBD1. Per germline, CDR1 LGHNA and CDR2 YNFKEQ. J lost 5 bases, V lost 4 bases, and 8 bases had no gene match. The CDR3 length is 14 residues. The CDR3 nucleotides read TGTGCCAGCAGCCTAAGGACAGGAGGTCACGAGCAGTACTTC. It encodes CASSLRTGGHEQYF.

The chain joins TRBV4-2 to TRBJ1-1, with D possibly TRBD1 on 5 matching bases. V was cut by 4 bases and J by 3 bases, with 12 bases left in between. Germline lookup yields CDR1 LGHNA and CDR2 YNFKEQ. The CDR3 has 14 residues. The CDR3 spells CASSPPSGDTEAFF. In DNA, the CDR3 is TGTGCCAGCAGCCCCCCCTCGGGGGACACTGAAGCTTTCTTT.

The V and J genes are TRBV6-9 and TRBJ1-6; D is unclear. Germline assignment: CDR1 MNHGY and CDR2 SVAAGI. Trimming stripped 8 bases from V and 8 bases from J, with 19 bases between. This CDR3 has 15 residues. CDR3 in amino acids: CASSQSPEVDSPLHF. The CDR3 nucleotides read TGTGCCAGCTCCCAATCCCCGGAGGTGGATTCACCCCTCCACTTT.

The count of this clone is one. The V call is TRBV7-9, the J call TRBJ2-6; no reliable D call. The CDR3 has 18 amino acids. V was pared by 5 bases and J by 5 bases, with 22 bases between. The germline V gene has CDR1 SEHNR and CDR2 FQNEAQ (reference sequence). The CDR3 is CASSTLTYRQSRANVLTF. CDR3 coding DNA: TGTGCCAGCAGCACCCTTACATACCGACAAAGTCGGGCCAACGTCCTGACTTTC.

The chain uses TRBV6-6 and TRBJ2-4, with D unclear. This CDR3 is 13 amino acids long. Germline V gives CDR1 MNHNY, CDR2 SVGAGI (reference sequence). Trimming took off 6 bases at V and 3 bases at J, with 9 bases between the two ends. CDR3 region: CASRQGNKNIQYF. The DNA of the CDR3 is TGTGCCAGCAGGCAAGGGAACAAAAACATTCAGTACTTC.

The V call is TRBV5-1, the J call TRBJ2-3; maybe TRBD2 (5 bases). The germline gives CDR1 SGHRS, CDR2 YFSETQ. V lost 4 bases and J lost 6, with 12 bases in between. The CDR3 consists of 13 residues. The DNA of the CDR3 is TGCGCCAGCAGCGCAGCACCGGGGGATACGCAGTATTTT. Protein product: CASSAAPGDTQYF.

The rearrangement uses TRBV25-1 and TRBJ2-1; D gene unclear. V was shortened by 4 bases and J by 7 bases, with 5 bases between the two germline ends. The CDR3 runs 11 residues. Looked up from germline, CDR1 is MGHDK and CDR2 is SYGVNS. CDR3 DNA sequence: TGTGCCAGCAGTGCCTTAAATGAGCAGTTCTTC. It codes for CASSALNEQFF.